This T cell receptor (beta chain) originates from a study of blood T cell repertoires in COVID-19. Overall study: Acute and convalescent COVID-19 specimens originated in the United States, Italy and Spain. T cells, B-cell-depleted T cells, or PBMCs supplied cDNA or gDNA.

During active infection, Seattle patients enrolled and were then monitored through disease. The CDR3 consists of 14 residues. The V end lost 1 base, the J end lost 7 bases, and 11 bases lay between the germline ends. Germline values: CDR1 SGHTA, CDR2 FQGTGA. Original data processing: Quantification of nucleated cells was approximated via reference gene primer amplification. Data came from immunoSEQ multiplex PCR; TCRdb stores just in-frame clones and leaves some out. Clone size and the V and J calls come from that table; the DNA yielded D and trimming. The sample gives about 300,000 clones, around 85% of which show up once; about 1.5% is in the top ten.

The sample taken for sequencing was peripheral blood. The chain employs TRBV7-3 and TRBJ1-5; D may be TRBD1 (5 bases). This TCR derives from a human donor with COVID-19, enrolled during active disease. The donor label of this sample is uncertain. CDR3 sequence: CASSLRGGEQPQHF. DNA for the CDR3: TGTGCCAGCAGCTTAAGGGGAGGGGAACAGCCCCAGCATTTT. Using reference TRBV7-3 and TRBJ1-5 for the parts outside the CDR3, the full variable domain is GAGVSQTPSNKVTEKGKYVELRCDPISGHTALYWYRQSLGQGPEFLIYFQGTGAADDSGLPNDRFFAVRPEGSVSTLKIQRTERGDSAVYLCASSLRGGEQPQHFGDGTRLSIL.